This record looks at one T cell receptor beta chain sequence and its context. The assay was immunoSEQ multiplex PCR, and TCRdb's table has in-frame clones only and misses some. The data contain about 89,000 clones, more than 75% of them singletons. This sample is part of a study of control samples from healthy donors and cancer patients. Trimming removed 5 bases from V and 8 bases from J; junction bases left unmatched: 16. The CDR3 runs 16 residues. Germline V lookup: CDR1 SGHAT, CDR2 FQDESV (reference sequence). This receptor was identified in a middle-aged woman in good health. The rearrangement joins TRBV11-1 to TRBJ2-3, with 7 bases that match TRBD1. The sequenced material came from blood. The CDR3 nucleotides read TGTGCCAGCAGCCACAGGGGTGGGATTGTCCGTATTACGCAGTATTTT. Translating it yields CASSHRGGIVRITQYF. Together with reference TRBV11-1 and TRBJ2-3, the CDR3 gives the full variable domain: EAEVAQSPRYKITEKSQAVAFWCDPISGHATLYWYRQILGQGPELLVQFQDESVVDDSQLPKDRFSAERLKGVDSTLKIQPAELGDSAMYLCASSHRGGIVRITQYFGPGTRLTVL.